Below, one TCR beta chain is given with its context. Its cognate antigen has yet to be identified. Per-nucleotide qualities are absent, and no much larger clonotype sits a single base away. The sample belongs to a study of blood T cell repertoires in COVID-19 (dated by TCRdb to between 2020 and 2021). Study-wide context: Samples from collaborators originated in the United States, Italy and Spain and spanned both the acute and convalescent phases of COVID-19. Samples came from the ongoing ImmuneRACE study (first 160 participants) plus 1,254 subjects from 6 global collaborators. A de-identified subject ID, COVID-19 status, age in years and sex were almost always included in the sample metadata. Where available, HLA class I and class II types were taken from metadata supplied by the sample provider and were not determined by assay-based typing. The repertoires were made available in a free public database intended to serve as a resource for research on the immune response to SARS-CoV-2. The dataset comprised deeply sampled blood TCRbeta repertoires from subjects exposed to, actively infected with, or recovered from COVID-19. The prospective study material was composed of cDNA or gDNA derived from T cells, B-cell-depleted T cells, or PBMCs.

Broader findings and caveats from the paper: The amount of clinical and demographic metadata varied by source and participant and was provided uncurated.

Enrolling through a virtual design, the prospective study's participants ranged in age from roughly 18 to 89 years and lived across some 22 United States geographic areas. In the prospective study, cohorts were assigned on the basis of participant-reported clinical history obtained from a screening survey and a study questionnaire. Recovered participants in ImmuneRACE Cohort 3 were defined by two consecutive negative NP/OP PCR tests, clearance by a healthcare professional, or resolution of symptoms. In the prospective study, whole blood, serum and a nasopharyngeal or oropharyngeal swab were collected from each participant by mobile phlebotomists. Over an approximately 2-month period, participants in the prospective study had the option of providing additional blood draws and questionnaires. Blood samples from the prospective study were shipped frozen or at room temperature prior to DNA extraction.

Between the V and J ends, shortened by 4 bases and 5 bases respectively, the junction contains 11 bases. Reading from cysteine to phenylalanine, the CDR3 counts 14 amino acids. The DNA shown is the 42-base CDR3, in frame from base 1. Sequences SGHTA (CDR1) and FQGTGA (CDR2) are obtained from the germline V gene. TCRbeta CDR3 regions were amplified from genomic DNA by means of the immunoSEQ Assay, a bias-controlled multiplex PCR. As for the original processing: The number of nucleated cells in each sample was estimated from the amplification of reference gene primers within the assay. To quantify the absolute abundance of each unique TCRbeta CDR3 rearrangement, sequence reads were collapsed and filtered. Productive Simpson clonality was computed per sample as the square root of Simpson's diversity index over productive rearrangements. Held by TCRdb, this immuneACCESS table contains in-frame sequences only and omits some clones. Under half of the omission traces to an unresolved V gene where checked; the cause of the rest is unknown. Clone size and the V and J calls come from that table; the DNA yielded D and trimming. The sample data list 150,000 to 200,000 clones, and approximately 80% of these were observed just once. The leading ten clones occupy more than 9.5% of the sample.

Sequenced input: PBMCs or T cells enriched from blood (not recorded which). This receptor was identified in a man in his forties or fifties who had recovered from COVID-19. The V and J segments used are TRBV7-3 and TRBJ2-2; a weak D assignment points to TRBD2 (6 bases agree). CDR3 region: CASSSRRGTGELFF. The nucleotide sequence is given as TGTGCCAGCAGCTCACGCCGGGGGACCGGGGAGCTGTTTTTT.